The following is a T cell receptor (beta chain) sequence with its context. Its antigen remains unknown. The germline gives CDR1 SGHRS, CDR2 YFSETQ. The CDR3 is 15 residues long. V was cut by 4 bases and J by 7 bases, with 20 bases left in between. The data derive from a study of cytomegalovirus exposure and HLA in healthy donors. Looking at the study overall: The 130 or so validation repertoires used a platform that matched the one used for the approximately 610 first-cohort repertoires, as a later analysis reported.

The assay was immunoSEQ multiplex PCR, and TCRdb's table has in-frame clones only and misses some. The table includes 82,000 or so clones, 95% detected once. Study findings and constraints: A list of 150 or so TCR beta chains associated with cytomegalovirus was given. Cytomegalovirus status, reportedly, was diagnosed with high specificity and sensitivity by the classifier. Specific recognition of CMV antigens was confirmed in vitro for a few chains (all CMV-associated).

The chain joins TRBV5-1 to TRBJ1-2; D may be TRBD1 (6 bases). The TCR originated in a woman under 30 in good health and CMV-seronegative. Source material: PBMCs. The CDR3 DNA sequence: TGCGCCAGCAGCCAGATACAGGGCCCCCTCCGTGGCTACACCTTC. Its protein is CASSQIQGPLRGYTF.